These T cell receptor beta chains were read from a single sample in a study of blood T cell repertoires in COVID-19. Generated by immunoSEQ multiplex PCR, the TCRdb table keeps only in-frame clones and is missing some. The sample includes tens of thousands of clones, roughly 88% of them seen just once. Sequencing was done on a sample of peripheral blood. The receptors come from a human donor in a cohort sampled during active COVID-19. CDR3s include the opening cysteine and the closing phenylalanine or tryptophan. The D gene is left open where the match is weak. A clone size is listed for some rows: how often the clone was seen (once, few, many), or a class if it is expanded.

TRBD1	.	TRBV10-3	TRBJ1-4	CAIGTGGGEKLFF	TGTGCCATCGGGACAGGGGGCGGTGAAAAACTGTTTTTT
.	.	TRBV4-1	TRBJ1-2	CASSQDFETNYGYTF	TGCGCCAGCAGCCAAGATTTTGAGACTAACTATGGCTACACCTTC
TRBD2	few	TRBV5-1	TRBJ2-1	CASRLAGEYNEQFF	TGCGCCAGCCGATTAGCGGGAGAATACAATGAGCAGTTCTTC
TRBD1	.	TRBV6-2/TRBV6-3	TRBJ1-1	CASSYSGTGATEAFF	TGTGCCAGCAGTTACTCCGGGACAGGGGCCACTGAAGCTTTCTTT
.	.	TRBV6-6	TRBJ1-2	CASSYVSNSNYGYTF	TGTGCCAGCAGTTACGTGTCAAATAGTAACTATGGCTACACCTTC
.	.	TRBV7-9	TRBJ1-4	CASSLEAATNEKLFF	TGTGCCAGCAGCTTAGAAGCGGCAACTAATGAAAAACTGTTTTTT
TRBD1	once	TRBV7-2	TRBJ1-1	CASSPRTGYSNTEAFF	TGTGCCAGCAGCCCGCGGACAGGCTATTCTAACACTGAAGCTTTCTTT
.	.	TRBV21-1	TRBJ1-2	CASSKVGQTQYGYTF	TGTGCCAGCAGCAAAGTAGGCCAGACACAATATGGCTACACCTTC
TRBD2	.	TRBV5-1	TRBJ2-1	CASNPAGGAQSSYNEQFF	TGCGCCAGCAACCCAGCGGGGGGCGCGCAGAGCTCCTACAATGAGCAGTTCTTC
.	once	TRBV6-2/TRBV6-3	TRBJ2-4	CASSRGAVRVKNIQYF	TGTGCCAGCAGTCGCGGAGCGGTTCGGGTCAAAAACATTCAGTACTTC
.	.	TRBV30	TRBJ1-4	CAWSVAEEKLFF	TGTGCCTGGAGTGTGGCAGAAGAAAAACTGTTTTTT
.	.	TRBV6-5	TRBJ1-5	CASARVSNQPQHF	TGTGCCAGCGCCAGGGTAAGCAATCAGCCCCAGCATTTT
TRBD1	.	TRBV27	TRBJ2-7	CASSLTGQKYEQYF	TGTGCCAGCAGTTTAACGGGACAGAAATACGAGCAGTACTTC
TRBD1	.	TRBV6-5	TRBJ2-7	CATIQGRSSYEQYF	TGTGCGACAATACAGGGGCGAAGCTCCTACGAGCAGTACTTC
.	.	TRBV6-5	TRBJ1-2	CASSPGGNRNYGYTF	TGTGCCAGCAGCCCCGGGGGAAATCGGAACTATGGCTACACCTTC
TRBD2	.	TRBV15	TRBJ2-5	CATSRGAGGGETQYF	TGTGCCACCAGCAGAGGAGCGGGAGGGGGGGAGACCCAGTACTTC
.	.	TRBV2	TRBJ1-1	CASSDFGWGDADTEAFF	TGTGCCAGCAGTGATTTCGGCTGGGGGGACGCGGACACTGAAGCTTTCTTT
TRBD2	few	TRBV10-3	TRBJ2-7	CAISVSGDYYEQYF	TGTGCCATCAGTGTATCCGGGGACTACTACGAGCAGTACTTC
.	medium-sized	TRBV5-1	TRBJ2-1	CASSFEGYEQFF	TGCGCCAGCAGCTTCGAGGGCTATGAGCAGTTCTTC
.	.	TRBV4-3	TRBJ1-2	CASSQEGFNYGYTF	TGCGCCAGCAGCCAGGAGGGGTTTAACTATGGCTACACCTTC
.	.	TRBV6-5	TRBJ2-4	CARPQKAGQNIQYF	TGTGCCAGACCACAAAAGGCGGGGCAAAACATTCAGTACTTC
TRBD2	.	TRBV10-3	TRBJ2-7	CAINPGTTPYEQYF	TGTGCCATCAACCCCGGGACTACTCCCTACGAGCAGTACTTC
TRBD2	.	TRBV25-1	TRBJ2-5	CASSEPSGAQETQYF	TGTGCCAGCAGTGAACCTAGCGGGGCTCAAGAGACCCAGTACTTC
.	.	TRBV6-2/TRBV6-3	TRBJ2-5	CASSYTIGTQYF	TGTGCCAGCAGTTACACCATCGGGACCCAGTACTTC
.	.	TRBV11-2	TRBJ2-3	CASSLGLATSTDTQYF	TGTGCCAGCAGCTTAGGCCTAGCCACCAGCACAGATACGCAGTATTTT